The 15 T cell receptor beta chains in this list originate from one sample, sequenced in a study of shared clonotypes between healthy human individuals. CD45RO-negative, CCR7-positively selected cells formed the naive CD8 fraction, excluding terminally differentiated effector memory CD45RA+ cells. Using immunoSEQ multiplex PCR, the repertoire was profiled, and TCRdb retains in-frame clones only, with some absent. Here the sample spans over 750,000 clones, about 96% being singletons. The sequenced material came from naive CD8+ T cells sorted from blood. These TCRs come from a man aged 25-45 years in good health.

J is TRBJ2-7 and V is TRBV5-4, with TRBD1 matching 9 bases. The CDR3 covers 15 residues. Germline values: CDR1 SGHNT, CDR2 YYREEE (reference sequence). The V gene end was trimmed by 4 bases and the J gene end by 4 bases; junction bases not matched to a gene: 9. The chain's CDR3 is CASSATGTGIYEQYF. The CDR3 bases are TGTGCCAGCAGCGCAACCGGGACAGGGATATACGAGCAGTACTTC.

With respect to this clone: Distinct nucleotide sequences in the sample also encode this CDR3. This chain uses TRBV9 with TRBJ2-1; tentatively, D is TRBD2 (5 bases). The germline CDR1 and CDR2 sequences are SGDLS and YYNGEE. The length of the CDR3 is 13 residues. Trimming removed 0 bases at V and 8 bases at J, with 9 bases between. The CDR3 reads CASSVVSGDEQFF. The CDR3 DNA reads as TGTGCCAGCAGCGTAGTTTCCGGGGATGAGCAGTTCTTC.

J is TRBJ2-1 and V is TRBV14, with D perhaps TRBD1 (5 bases). V dropped 3 bases and J dropped 7 bases, with 22 bases sitting between them. The CDR3 length is 17 residues. The germline gives CDR1 SGHDN, CDR2 FVKESK. CDR3 DNA sequence: TGTGCCAGCAGCCAGGCCGTCGCCAGGGTTTGGGGTAATGAGCAGTTCTTC. Its protein product is CASSQAVARVWGNEQFF.

The rearrangement uses TRBV10-2 and TRBJ1-4; 11 nucleotides agree with TRBD1. CDR1 and CDR2 from the germline V gene are WSHSY and SAAADI. CDR3 length: 15 residues. V was pared by 1 base and J by 7 bases, with 2 bases of the junction left unmatched. The CDR3 DNA follows: TGCGCCAGCAGTGAGTGGGACAGGGGGGCTGAAAAACTGTTTTTT. It encodes CASSEWDRGAEKLFF.

The chain joins TRBV18 to TRBJ2-3; D call uncertain. The germline V and J ends were trimmed by 3 bases and 6 bases, with 10 bases remaining between them. This CDR3 comprises 13 residues. From germline, CDR1 is KGHSH and CDR2 LQKENI. The CDR3 sequence is CASSPLRYDTQYF. The CDR3 coding sequence is TGTGCCAGCTCACCTTTACGGTACGATACGCAGTATTTT.

Notes on this clone: One end of the junction varies from germline; a read error may be responsible. This sequence joins TRBV7-9 and TRBJ2-1, with D maybe TRBD1 (6 bases). The CDR3 sequence is 14 residues long. Looked up from germline, CDR1 is SEHNR and CDR2 is FQNEAQ (reference sequence). CDR3: CASSLETGIGEQFF. The CDR3 DNA reads TGTGCCAGCAGTTTAGAAACAGGGATTGGGGAGCAGTTCTTC.

This chain uses TRBV9 with TRBJ2-5, with D maybe TRBD2 (5 bases). CDR3 length: 16 residues. The ends were cut back, 0 bases at V and 7 bases at J, with 19 bases in the middle. In germline, CDR1 is SGDLS, CDR2 YYNGEE. The CDR3 DNA reads as TGTGCCAGCAGCGTAGGGGCAGCCGCCCCTCGGGGGACCCAGTACTTC. This codes for CASSVGAAAPRGTQYF.

This clone was seen a single time. This chain connects TRBV5-1 to TRBJ2-1, with TRBD1 identical over 8 bases. The ends lost 3 bases at V and 4 bases at J; junction bases unmatched: 3. Germline values: CDR1 SGHRS, CDR2 YFSETQ. The CDR3 runs to 14 residues. This CDR3 reads CASSYRDRYNEQFF. CDR3 DNA sequence: TGCGCCAGCAGCTACCGGGACAGGTACAATGAGCAGTTCTTC.

V gene TRBV6-5 combines with J gene TRBJ1-1; no reliable D call. CDR3 length: 14 residues. With 8 bases removed from V and 7 bases from J, the gap between germline ends came to 20 bases. CDR1 and CDR2 from the germline V gene are MNHEY and SVGAGI. The CDR3 loop reads CASGASQVHDEAFF. As DNA, the CDR3 is TGTGCCAGCGGTGCGTCGCAGGTACACGATGAAGCTTTCTTT.

The gene calls are TRBV19 and TRBJ1-2; D is unresolved. The CDR3 is 17 amino acids. The ends were cut back, 4 bases at V and 8 bases at J, with 26 bases in the middle. The germline V gene encodes CDR1 LNHDA and CDR2 SQIVND (reference sequence). The CDR3 is CASSSLVALEVLEGYTF. In nucleotides, the CDR3 is TGTGCCAGTAGTAGTCTAGTTGCCTTGGAAGTCTTGGAAGGCTACACCTTC. Variable domain in full (rest from reference TRBV19 and TRBJ1-2): DGGITQSPKYLFRKEGQNVTLSCEQNLNHDAMYWYRQDPGQGLRLIYYSQIVNDFQKGDIAEGYSVSREKKESFPLTVTSAQKNPTAFYLCASSSLVALEVLEGYTFGSGTRLTVV.

This chain links TRBV19 with TRBJ2-7; TRBD2 is a possible D gene (6 bases). The V end lost 3 bases, the J end lost 1 base, and 10 bases lay between the germline ends. CDR3 length: 14 amino acids. CDR1 and CDR2 (germline): LNHDA, SQIVND (reference sequence). Here the CDR3 DNA reads TGTGCCAGTAGTATGCGGGGAGAATCCTACGAGCAGTACTTC. Its translation is CASSMRGESYEQYF.

V is TRBV6-5 and J is TRBJ1-1; TRBD1 matches at 7 bases. From germline, CDR1 is MNHEY and CDR2 SVGAGI. With V trimmed by 5 bases and J by 10 bases, 13 bases remained unmatched. The CDR3 is made up of 14 amino acids. The CDR3: CASSTPGLGGRAFF. DNA of the CDR3: TGTGCCAGCAGTACCCCTGGTTTAGGGGGCCGAGCTTTCTTT.

The count of this clone is one. The chain employs TRBV29-1 and TRBJ2-7; the D gene is possibly TRBD1 (6 bases). This CDR3 contains 12 residues. Germline CDR1 and CDR2: SQVTM and ANQGSEA. Deletions cut 0 bases from V and 6 bases from J, with 9 bases between. The CDR3 sequence is CSVEEDSPEQYF. The DNA of the CDR3 is TGCAGCGTTGAAGAGGACAGCCCCGAGCAGTACTTC.

As to this clone: Relative to the germline gene, one junction end is altered; a read error may explain this. This chain connects TRBV27 to TRBJ2-1; no reliable D call. From germline, CDR1 is MNHEY and CDR2 SMNVEV (reference sequence). This CDR3 has 12 residues. CDR3 coding DNA: TGTGCCAGCAGTTTGATAGCCCGACGCGAGGTCTTC. Protein product: CASSLIARREVF.

The chain employs TRBV10-3 and TRBJ2-5, with D perhaps TRBD1 or TRBD2 (6 bases each). This CDR3 is 11 amino acids long. Trimming removed 5 bases from V and 13 bases from J, with 14 bases in between. Germline CDR1 ENHRY, CDR2 SYGVKD. The CDR3, as DNA: TGTGCCATCAGTAGTGAGGGGGGCCTGTACTTC. Protein: CAISSEGGLYF.